This T cell receptor (beta chain) was found in a study of glioma-infiltrating T cells. Study-level results: Shared blood CDR3 signature motifs marked patients with low tissue-blood divergence.

For this clonotype: Its antigen remains unidentified.

Amplification of TCR alpha and beta CDR3 regions from RNA used iRepertoire nested multiplex PCR. Input was 100-400 ng of tissue mRNA or PBMC total RNA. TCRdb processed the multiplex PCR reads anew with MiXCR; each CDR3 protein has one entry. This table has about 410,000 distinct CDR3 sequences, 41% appearing once. The CDR3 spans 17 residues. Germline V gene lookup returns CDR1 MNHEY and CDR2 SMNVEV (reference sequence). Trimming removed 3 bases from V and 15 bases from J, with 30 bases in between. The TCR originated in a human donor with low-grade glioma or glioblastoma, undergoing nonglioma brain surgery, or in good health (not recorded which). This rearrangement joins TRBV27 to TRBJ2-1, with a possible D match to TRBD1 (5 bases). Sequencing used glioma tissue, nonneoplastic brain tissue, or PBMCs (not recorded which). The CDR3 sequence: CASSFISFGNTGFYRFF. CDR3 DNA sequence: TGTGCCAGCAGTTTTATTTCTTTTGGGAATACAGGTTTCTATCGGTTCTTC.